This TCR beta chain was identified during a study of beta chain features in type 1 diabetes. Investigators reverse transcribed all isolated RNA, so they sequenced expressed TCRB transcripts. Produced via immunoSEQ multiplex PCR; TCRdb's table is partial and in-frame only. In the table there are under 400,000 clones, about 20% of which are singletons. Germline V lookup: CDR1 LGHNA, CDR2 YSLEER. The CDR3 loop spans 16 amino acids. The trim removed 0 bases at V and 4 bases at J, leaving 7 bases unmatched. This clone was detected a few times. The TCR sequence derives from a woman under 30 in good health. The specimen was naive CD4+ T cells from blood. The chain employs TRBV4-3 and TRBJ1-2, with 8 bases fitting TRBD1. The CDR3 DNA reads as TGCGCCAGCAGCCAAGACGGACAGGGCTCCTTCTATGGCTACACCTTC. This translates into CASSQDGQGSFYGYTF.